This is a list of T cell receptor beta chains from one sample in a study of OX40 agonist ivuxolimab in advanced cancers. The method was immunoSEQ multiplex PCR; TCRdb's version includes in-frame clones alone and lacks a portion of them. The sample yields about 62,000 clones, approximately 85% seen once. The source was CD4+ or CD8+ T cells sorted from blood, collected in a trial of the OX40 agonist ivuxolimab. These receptors were collected from an adult with an advanced solid tumor such as melanoma, head and neck, liver or kidney cancer. Each CDR3 is given with its conserved first and last residue. D genes are given only for firm matches. A row's size may be missing; if present it is once, few, many or a size class.

d_gene | j_gene | v_gene | abundance | CDR3nt | CDR3aa
TRBD1 | TRBJ1-6 | TRBV7-2 | . | TGTGCCAGCAGCTCCCAGGGCGGGGACAGCTCCCTCCACTTT | CASSSQGGDSSLHF
. | TRBJ2-7 | TRBV6-1 | . | TGTGCCAGCAGTGGGGTAGGGCGGGCCTACGAGCAGTACTTC | CASSGVGRAYEQYF
TRBD1 | TRBJ1-4 | TRBV11-2 | . | TGTGCCAGCAGCCCTTCCGGGACAGGGTACGAAAAACTGTTTTTT | CASSPSGTGYEKLFF
TRBD1 | TRBJ2-7 | TRBV5-1 | . | TGCGCCAGCAGCACGGGACAGGCTCTCTACGAGCAGTACTTC | CASSTGQALYEQYF
. | TRBJ2-1 | TRBV6-5 | . | TGTGCCAGCACGGTGGTAGATGGGGCTGAGCAGTTCTTC | CASTVVDGAEQFF
. | TRBJ2-2 | TRBV2 | . | TGTGCCAGCAGTGGGGGAAGGGGCACCGGGGAGCTGTTTTTT | CASSGGRGTGELFF
. | TRBJ1-1 | TRBV5-1 | . | TGCGCCAGCAGCTCTATCTCGGGGACTGAAGCTTTCTTT | CASSSISGTEAFF
TRBD1 | TRBJ2-1 | TRBV4-3 | once | TGCGCCAGCAGCCAAGCGACAGGGGCCTACAATGAGCAGTTCTTC | CASSQATGAYNEQFF
. | TRBJ2-7 | TRBV28 | . | TGTGCCAGCAGTTTCAGCCGCTTCTACGAGCAGTACTTC | CASSFSRFYEQYF
TRBD1 | TRBJ1-2 | TRBV4-1 | . | TGCGCCAGCAGCCAAGGGCAGGGGGCCCATAACTATGGCTACACCTTC | CASSQGQGAHNYGYTF
TRBD2 | TRBJ2-7 | TRBV6-6 | . | TGTGCCAGCAGGTTAGCGGGAGTGGACGAGCAGTACTTC | CASRLAGVDEQYF
. | TRBJ2-7 | TRBV7-9 | . | TGTGCCAGCAGCTTAGGACTCCTCAAGGGCGAGCAGTACTTC | CASSLGLLKGEQYF
. | TRBJ2-1 | TRBV7-2 | . | TGTGCCAGCAGCGTCCAGGGGTCGGGTTATCATGAGCAGTTCTTC | CASSVQGSGYHEQFF
. | TRBJ1-3 | TRBV9 | . | TGTGCCAGCAGCGTTCTCGCCACAGGGACCGGGGACACCATATATTTT | CASSVLATGTGDTIYF
. | TRBJ1-1 | TRBV7-2 | . | TGTGCCAGCAGCTTAGTTGCAGGTGGGGTAGGAACTGAAGCTTTCTTT | CASSLVAGGVGTEAFF
TRBD1 | TRBJ2-5 | TRBV7-3 | . | TGTGCCAGCAGCTTAACAGGGGGCGGAGAGCAGTACTTC | CASSLTGGGEQYF